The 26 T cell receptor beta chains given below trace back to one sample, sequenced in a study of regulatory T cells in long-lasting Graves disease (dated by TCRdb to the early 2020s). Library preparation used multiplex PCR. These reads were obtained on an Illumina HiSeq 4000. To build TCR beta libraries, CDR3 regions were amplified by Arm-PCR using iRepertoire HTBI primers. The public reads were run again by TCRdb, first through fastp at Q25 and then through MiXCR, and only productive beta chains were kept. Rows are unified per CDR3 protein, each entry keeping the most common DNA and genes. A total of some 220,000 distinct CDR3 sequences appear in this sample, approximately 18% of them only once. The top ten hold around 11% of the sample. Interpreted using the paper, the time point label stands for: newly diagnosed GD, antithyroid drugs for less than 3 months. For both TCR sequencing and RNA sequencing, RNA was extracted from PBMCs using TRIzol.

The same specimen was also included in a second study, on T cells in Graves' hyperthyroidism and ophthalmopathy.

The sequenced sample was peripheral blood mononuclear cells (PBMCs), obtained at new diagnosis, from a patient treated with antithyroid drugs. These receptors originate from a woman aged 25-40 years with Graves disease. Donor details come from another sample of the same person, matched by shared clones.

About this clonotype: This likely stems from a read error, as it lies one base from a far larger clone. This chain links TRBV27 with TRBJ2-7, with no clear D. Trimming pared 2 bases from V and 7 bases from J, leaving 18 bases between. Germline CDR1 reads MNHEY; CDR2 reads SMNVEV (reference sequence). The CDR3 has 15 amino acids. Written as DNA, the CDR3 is TGTGCCAGCAGTTTAAATAGTGGGGTCTACAATGAGCAGTACTTC. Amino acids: CASSLNSGVYNEQYF.

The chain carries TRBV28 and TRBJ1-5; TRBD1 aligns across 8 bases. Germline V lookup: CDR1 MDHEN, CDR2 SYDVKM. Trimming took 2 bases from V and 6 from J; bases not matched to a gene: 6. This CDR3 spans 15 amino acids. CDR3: CASSLAQGATQPQHF. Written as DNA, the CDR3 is TGTGCCAGCAGTTTAGCGCAGGGGGCTACTCAGCCCCAGCATTTT.

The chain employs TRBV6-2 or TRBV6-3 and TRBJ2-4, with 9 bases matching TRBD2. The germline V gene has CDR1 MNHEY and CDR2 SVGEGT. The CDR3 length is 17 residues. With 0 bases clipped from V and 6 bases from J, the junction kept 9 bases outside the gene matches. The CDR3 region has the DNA TGTGCCAGCAGTTACTCGTTGGAAGCGGGGGGTAGAAACATTCAGTACTTC. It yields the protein CASSYSLEAGGRNIQYF.

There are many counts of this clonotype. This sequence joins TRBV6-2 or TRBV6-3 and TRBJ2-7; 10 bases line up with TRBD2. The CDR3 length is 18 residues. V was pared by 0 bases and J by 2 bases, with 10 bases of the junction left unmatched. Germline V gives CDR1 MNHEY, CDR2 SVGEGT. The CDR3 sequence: CASSYSLAGATLAYEQYF. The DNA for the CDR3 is TGTGCCAGCAGTTACTCGCTAGCGGGAGCGACCTTAGCCTACGAGCAGTACTTC.

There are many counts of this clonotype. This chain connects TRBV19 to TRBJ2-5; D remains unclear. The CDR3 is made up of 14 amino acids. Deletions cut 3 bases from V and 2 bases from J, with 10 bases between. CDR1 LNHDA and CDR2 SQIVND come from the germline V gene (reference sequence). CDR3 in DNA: TGTGCCAGTAGTATCCCCAACAGACAAGAGACCCAGTACTTC. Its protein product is CASSIPNRQETQYF.

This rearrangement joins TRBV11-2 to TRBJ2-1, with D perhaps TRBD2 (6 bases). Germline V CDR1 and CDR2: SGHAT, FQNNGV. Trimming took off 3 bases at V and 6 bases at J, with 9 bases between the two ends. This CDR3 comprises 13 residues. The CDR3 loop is CASSLNGGNEQFF. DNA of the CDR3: TGTGCCAGCAGCTTGAACGGGGGCAATGAGCAGTTCTTC.

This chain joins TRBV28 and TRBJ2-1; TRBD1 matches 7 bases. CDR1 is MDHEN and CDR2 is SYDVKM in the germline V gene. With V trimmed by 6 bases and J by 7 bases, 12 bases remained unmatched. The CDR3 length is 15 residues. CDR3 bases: TGTGCCAGCAGCTCTGAAAGGGGGCTTGGGAATGAGCAGTTCTTC. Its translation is CASSSERGLGNEQFF. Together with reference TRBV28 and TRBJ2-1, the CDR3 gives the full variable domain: DVKVTQSSRYLVKRTGEKVFLECVQDMDHENMFWYRQDPGLGLRLIYFSYDVKMKEKGDIPEGYSVSREKKERFSLILESASTNQTSMYLCASSSERGLGNEQFFGPGTRLTVL.

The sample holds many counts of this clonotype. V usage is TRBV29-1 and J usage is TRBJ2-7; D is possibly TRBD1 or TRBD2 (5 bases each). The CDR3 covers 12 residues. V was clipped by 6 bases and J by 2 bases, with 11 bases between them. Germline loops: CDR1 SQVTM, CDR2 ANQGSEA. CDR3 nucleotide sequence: TGCAGCGTGAGGGGTGGACCCTACGAGCAGTACTTC. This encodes CSVRGGPYEQYF.

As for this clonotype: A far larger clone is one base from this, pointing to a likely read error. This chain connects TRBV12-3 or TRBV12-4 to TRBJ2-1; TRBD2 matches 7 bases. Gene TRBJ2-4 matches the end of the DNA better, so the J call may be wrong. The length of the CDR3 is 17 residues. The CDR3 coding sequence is TGTGCCACATCCGGGGCTAGCGGTTTACTAGCCAAAAACATTCAGTACTTC. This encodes CATSGASGLLAKNIQYF.

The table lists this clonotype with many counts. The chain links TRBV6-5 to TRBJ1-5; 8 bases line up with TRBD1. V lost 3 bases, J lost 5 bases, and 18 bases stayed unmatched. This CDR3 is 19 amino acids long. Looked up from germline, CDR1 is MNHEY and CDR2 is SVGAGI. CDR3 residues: CASSYSSGRGHIFDQPQHF. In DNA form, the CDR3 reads TGTGCCAGCAGTTATAGCTCCGGCAGGGGGCATATCTTCGATCAGCCCCAGCATTTT.

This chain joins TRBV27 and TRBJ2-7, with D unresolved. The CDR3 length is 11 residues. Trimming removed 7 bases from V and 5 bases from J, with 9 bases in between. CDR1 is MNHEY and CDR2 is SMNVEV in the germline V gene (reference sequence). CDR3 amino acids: CASTIDHEQYF. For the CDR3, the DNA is TGTGCCAGCACTATTGACCACGAGCAGTACTTC.

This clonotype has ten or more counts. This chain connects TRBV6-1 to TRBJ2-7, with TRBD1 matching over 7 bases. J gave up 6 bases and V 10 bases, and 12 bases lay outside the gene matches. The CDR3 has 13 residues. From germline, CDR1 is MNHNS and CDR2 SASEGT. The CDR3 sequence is CATLTGTGTEQYF. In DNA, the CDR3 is TGTGCCACCCTGACAGGGACGGGGACCGAGCAGTACTTC.

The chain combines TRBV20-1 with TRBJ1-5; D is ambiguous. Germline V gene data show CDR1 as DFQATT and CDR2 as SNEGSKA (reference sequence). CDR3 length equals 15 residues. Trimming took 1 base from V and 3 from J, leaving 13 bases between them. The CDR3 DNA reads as TGCAGTGCTAGAGGGGGTGACGTGAACAATCAGCCCCAGCATTTT. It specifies CSARGGDVNNQPQHF.

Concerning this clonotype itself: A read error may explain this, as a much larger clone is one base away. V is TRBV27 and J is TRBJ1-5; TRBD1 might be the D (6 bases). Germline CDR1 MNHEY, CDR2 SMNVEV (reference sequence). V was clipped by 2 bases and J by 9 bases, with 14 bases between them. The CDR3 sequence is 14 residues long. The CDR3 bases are TGTGCCAGCAGTTTAGGGGGCCTCCAGAGGCCCCAGCATTTT. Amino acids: CASSLGGLQRPQHF.

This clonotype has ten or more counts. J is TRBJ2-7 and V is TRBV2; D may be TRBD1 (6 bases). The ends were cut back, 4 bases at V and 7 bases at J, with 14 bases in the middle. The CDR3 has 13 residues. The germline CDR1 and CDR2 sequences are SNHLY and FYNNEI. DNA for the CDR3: TGTGCCAGCAGTGCACAGGGATATCAAGAGCAGTACTTC. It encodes CASSAQGYQEQYF.

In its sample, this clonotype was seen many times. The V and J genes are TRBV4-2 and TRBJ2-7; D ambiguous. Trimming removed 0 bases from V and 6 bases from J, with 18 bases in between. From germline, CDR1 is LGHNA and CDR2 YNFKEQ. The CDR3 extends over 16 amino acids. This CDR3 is CASSQDRKGRASEQYF. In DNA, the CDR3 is TGTGCCAGCAGCCAAGATCGAAAAGGGCGTGCGTCCGAGCAGTACTTC.

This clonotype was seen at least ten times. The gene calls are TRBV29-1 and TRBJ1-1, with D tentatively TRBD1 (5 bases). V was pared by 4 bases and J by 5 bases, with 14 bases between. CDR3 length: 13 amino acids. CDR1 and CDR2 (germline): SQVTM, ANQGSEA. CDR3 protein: CSVALTGGTEAFF. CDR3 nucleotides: TGCAGCGTTGCCCTAACAGGCGGAACTGAAGCTTTCTTT.

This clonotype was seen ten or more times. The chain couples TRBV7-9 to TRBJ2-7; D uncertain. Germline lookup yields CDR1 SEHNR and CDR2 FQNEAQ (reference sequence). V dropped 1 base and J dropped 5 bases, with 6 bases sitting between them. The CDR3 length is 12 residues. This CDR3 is CASSLGGHEQYF. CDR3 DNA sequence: TGTGCCAGCAGCTTAGGGGGTCACGAGCAGTACTTC.

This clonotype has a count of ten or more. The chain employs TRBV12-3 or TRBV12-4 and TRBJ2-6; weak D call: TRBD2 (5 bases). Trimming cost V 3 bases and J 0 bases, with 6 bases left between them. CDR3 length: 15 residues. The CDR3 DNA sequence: TGTGCCAGCAGTTTGAGGGACTCTGGGGCCAACGTCCTGACTTTC. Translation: CASSLRDSGANVLTF.

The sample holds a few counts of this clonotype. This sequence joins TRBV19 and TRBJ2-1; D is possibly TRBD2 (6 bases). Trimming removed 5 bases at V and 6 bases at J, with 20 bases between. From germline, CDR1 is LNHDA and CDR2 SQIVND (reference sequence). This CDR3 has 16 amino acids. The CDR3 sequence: CASSAYLAKKGNEQFF. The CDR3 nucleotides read TGTGCCAGTAGTGCCTATCTAGCGAAGAAGGGCAATGAGCAGTTCTTC.

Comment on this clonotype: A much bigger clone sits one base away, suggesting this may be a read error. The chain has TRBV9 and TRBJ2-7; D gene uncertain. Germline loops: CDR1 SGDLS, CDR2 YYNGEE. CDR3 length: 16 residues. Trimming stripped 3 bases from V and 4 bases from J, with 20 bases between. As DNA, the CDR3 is TGTGCCAGCAGCGCAGGACCACTAAACCCAAGGTACGAGCAGTACTTC. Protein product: CASSAGPLNPRYEQYF. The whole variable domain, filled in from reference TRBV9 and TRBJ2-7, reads DSGVTQTPKHLITATGQRVTLRCSPRSGDLSVYWYQQSLDQGLQFLIQYYNGEERAKGNILERFSAQQFPDLHSELNLSSLELGDSALYFCASSAGPLNPRYEQYFGPGTRLTVT.

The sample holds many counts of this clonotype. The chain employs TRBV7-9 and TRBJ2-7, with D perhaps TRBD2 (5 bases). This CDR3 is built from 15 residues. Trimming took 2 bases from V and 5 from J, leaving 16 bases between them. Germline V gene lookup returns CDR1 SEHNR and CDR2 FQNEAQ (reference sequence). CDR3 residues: CASSLMELGNHEQYF. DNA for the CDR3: TGTGCCAGCAGCTTAATGGAACTAGGAAACCACGAGCAGTACTTC.

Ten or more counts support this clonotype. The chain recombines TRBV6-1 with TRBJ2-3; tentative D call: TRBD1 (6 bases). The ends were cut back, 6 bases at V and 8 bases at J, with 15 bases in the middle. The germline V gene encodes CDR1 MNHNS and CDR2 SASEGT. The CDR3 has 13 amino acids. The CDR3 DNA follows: TGTGCCAGCAGCCAGGGGTGGGGCGCTACGCAGTATTTT. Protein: CASSQGWGATQYF.

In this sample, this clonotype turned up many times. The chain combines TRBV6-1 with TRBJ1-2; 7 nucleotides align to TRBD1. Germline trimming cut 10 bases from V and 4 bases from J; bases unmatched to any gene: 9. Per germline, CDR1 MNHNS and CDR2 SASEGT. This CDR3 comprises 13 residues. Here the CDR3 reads CATQGRGLYGYTF. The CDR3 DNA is TGTGCCACCCAGGGGAGGGGGCTCTATGGCTACACCTTC.

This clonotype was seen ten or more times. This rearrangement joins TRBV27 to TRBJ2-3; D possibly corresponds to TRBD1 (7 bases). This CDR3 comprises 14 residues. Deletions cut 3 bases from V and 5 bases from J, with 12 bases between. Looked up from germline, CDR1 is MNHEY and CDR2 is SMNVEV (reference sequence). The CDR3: CASSFRGAGDTQYF. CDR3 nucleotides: TGTGCCAGCAGTTTCAGGGGGGCAGGAGATACGCAGTATTTT.

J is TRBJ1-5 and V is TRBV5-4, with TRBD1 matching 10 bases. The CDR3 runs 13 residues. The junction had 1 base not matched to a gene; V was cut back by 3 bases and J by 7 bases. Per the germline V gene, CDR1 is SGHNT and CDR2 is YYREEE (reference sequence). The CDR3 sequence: CASSWDRGQPQHF. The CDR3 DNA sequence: TGTGCCAGCAGCTGGGACAGGGGCCAGCCCCAGCATTTT.